A single sample gave rise to the 20 T cell receptor beta chains below, sequenced in a study of cytomegalovirus exposure and HLA in healthy donors. In the PCR, 60 Vbeta and 13 Jbeta primers were used. The protocol was immunoSEQ multiplex PCR, while the TCRdb copy is restricted to in-frame clones and leaves out a portion. The profile covers roughly 150,000 clones, with roughly a tenth appearing a single time and less than 2% taken by the ten largest. Specimen: PBMCs. These receptors were taken from a male donor in good health and CMV-seronegative.

The CDR3 is CASSFLAGVVEQYF. As DNA, the CDR3 is TGTGCCAGCAGCTTCCTAGCGGGAGTGGTCGAGCAGTACTTC. The V gene is TRBV5-6, the J gene TRBJ2-7; 10 bases are a match to TRBD2. The ends lost 2 bases at V and 6 bases at J; junction bases unmatched: 5. This CDR3 has 14 residues. Germline V gives CDR1 SGHDT, CDR2 YYEEEE. The variable domain in full, with the rest retrieved from reference TRBV5-6 and TRBJ2-7, is DAGVTQSPTHLIKTRGQQVTLRCSPKSGHDTVSWYQQALGQGPQFIFQYYEEEERQRGNFPDRFSGHQFPNYSSELNVNALLLGDSALYLCASSFLAGVVEQYFGPGTRLTVT.

V and J are TRBV6-5 and TRBJ1-3, with TRBD1 as a possible D gene (5 bases). Trimming pared 2 bases from V and 2 bases from J, leaving 7 bases between. Germline V CDR1 and CDR2: MNHEY, SVGAGI. The CDR3 runs 14 residues. CDR3 DNA sequence: TGTGCCAGCAGTTACGAGACAGCTGGAAACACCATATATTTT. Its protein is CASSYETAGNTIYF.

The chain links TRBV28 to TRBJ1-1; no definite D call. The CDR3 totals 16 residues. The ends were cut back, 4 bases at V and 2 bases at J, with 17 bases in the middle. Germline loops: CDR1 MDHEN, CDR2 SYDVKM. The CDR3 reads CASSSPGRNRNTEAFF. In nucleotides, the CDR3 is TGTGCCAGCAGTTCGCCAGGCCGGAACCGCAACACTGAAGCTTTCTTT. Full variable domain (rest looked up from reference TRBV28 and TRBJ1-1): DVKVTQSSRYLVKRTGEKVFLECVQDMDHENMFWYRQDPGLGLRLIYFSYDVKMKEKGDIPEGYSVSREKKERFSLILESASTNQTSMYLCASSSPGRNRNTEAFFGQGTRLTVV.

V and J are TRBV7-2 and TRBJ2-3, with TRBD2 matching over 7 bases. There are 15 residues in the CDR3. CDR1 and CDR2 (germline): SGHTA, FQGNSA. The J segment lost 0 bases and the V segment lost 3 bases, leaving 3 bases of the junction unmatched. Here the CDR3 DNA reads TGTGCCAGCAGCTTGCGCGGGGGAAGCACAGATACGCAGTATTTT. Translation: CASSLRGGSTDTQYF.

V is TRBV14 and J is TRBJ2-3, with TRBD2 identical over 11 bases. The ends lost 3 bases at V and 6 bases at J; junction bases unmatched: 17. Germline-derived CDR1 and CDR2 are SGHDN and FVKESK. This CDR3 has 19 amino acids. CDR3 sequence (DNA): TGTGCCAGCAGCCAGACGGCTGGATTAGGGACTAGCGGTCATGATACGCAGTATTTT. This codes for CASSQTAGLGTSGHDTQYF.

V usage is TRBV2 and J usage is TRBJ1-1; 9 bases fit TRBD1. V shed 4 bases and J 1 base; nucleotides not matched to a gene: 4. Per germline, CDR1 SNHLY and CDR2 FYNNEI. The CDR3 contains 15 residues. The CDR3 DNA reads as TGTGCCAGCAGTGCTGGACAGGGGAGGAACACTGAAGCTTTCTTT. Amino acids: CASSAGQGRNTEAFF. Supplemented by reference TRBV2 and TRBJ1-1, the full variable domain reads EPEVTQTPSHQVTQMGQEVILRCVPISNHLYFYWYRQILGQKVEFLVSFYNNEISEKSEIFDDQFSVERPDGSNFTLKIRSTKLEDSAMYFCASSAGQGRNTEAFFGQGTRLTVV.

This clone was counted a few times. The J gene is TRBJ1-5, the V gene TRBV28; D is unclear. The germline V and J ends were trimmed by 1 base and 0 bases, with 10 bases remaining between them. Germline V gene lookup returns CDR1 MDHEN and CDR2 SYDVKM. The CDR3 is made up of 16 amino acids. CDR3 sequence: CASSLSGLYSNQPQHF. The CDR3 DNA follows: TGTGCCAGCAGTTTATCGGGTCTTTATAGCAATCAGCCCCAGCATTTT.

The genes are TRBV11-2 and TRBJ1-4; D is possibly TRBD1 (6 bases). The CDR3 is 17 residues long. V was trimmed by 0 bases and J by 0 bases, leaving 11 bases between them. CDR1 SGHAT and CDR2 FQNNGV come from the germline V gene. The CDR3 is CASSLDGQLTTNEKLFF. The CDR3, as DNA: TGTGCCAGCAGCTTAGACGGACAGCTGACAACTAATGAAAAACTGTTTTTT.

This clone was seen a few times. The chain joins TRBV7-9 to TRBJ1-5; tentatively, D is TRBD1 (5 bases). Germline loops: CDR1 SEHNR, CDR2 FQNEAQ (reference sequence). Trimming pared 5 bases from V and 7 bases from J, leaving 12 bases between. This CDR3 comprises 13 residues. Here the CDR3 reads CASSMEQGQPQHF. Written as DNA, the CDR3 is TGTGCCAGCAGCATGGAGCAGGGACAGCCCCAGCATTTT. Filled out from reference TRBV7-9 and TRBJ1-5, the complete variable domain reads DTGVSQNPRHKITKRGQNVTFRCDPISEHNRLYWYRQTLGQGPEFLTYFQNEAQLEKSRLLSDRFSAERPKGSFSTLEIQRTEQGDSAMYLCASSMEQGQPQHFGDGTRLSIL.

The V gene is TRBV18, the J gene TRBJ1-1; D gene unclear. Trimming shortened V by 2 bases and J by 0 bases, and 10 bases separated the two germline ends. The CDR3 has 15 amino acids. Per germline, CDR1 KGHSH and CDR2 LQKENI. CDR3 sequence reads: CASSPGPGVNTEAFF. In nucleotides, the CDR3 is TGTGCCAGCTCACCAGGCCCGGGAGTGAACACTGAAGCTTTCTTT. Variable domain in full (rest from reference TRBV18 and TRBJ1-1): NAGVMQNPRHLVRRRGQEARLRCSPMKGHSHVYWYRQLPEEGLKFMVYLQKENIIDESGMPKERFSAEFPKEGPSILRIQQVVRGDSAAYFCASSPGPGVNTEAFFGQGTRLTVV.

In this sample, this clone turned up a few times. This sequence joins TRBV15 and TRBJ2-1; the D is unclear. Germline V gives CDR1 LNHNV, CDR2 YYDKDF (reference sequence). This CDR3 has 16 residues. V was clipped by 0 bases and J by 0 bases, with 9 bases between them. CDR3: CATSREVAISYNEQFF. The CDR3 coding sequence is TGTGCCACCAGCAGAGAGGTAGCCATCTCCTACAATGAGCAGTTCTTC.

CDR3 sequence (DNA): TGTGCCAGCAGTCCCCGGGACAGGGGAGGAAACACCATATATTTT. Its protein product is CASSPRDRGGNTIYF. The J gene is TRBJ1-3, the V gene TRBV28; 10 nucleotides align to TRBD1. Looked up from germline, CDR1 is MDHEN and CDR2 is SYDVKM. The CDR3 length is 15 residues. The V gene end was trimmed by 5 bases and the J gene end by 4 bases; junction bases not matched to a gene: 5.

This clone was seen a handful of times. The gene calls are TRBV5-1 and TRBJ1-2; the match to TRBD1 covers 8 bases. The V gene's germline CDR1 is SGHRS and CDR2 YFSETQ. V trimming: 3 bases; J trimming: 3 bases; junction bases outside the gene matches: 4. This CDR3 contains 14 residues. In nucleotides, the CDR3 is TGCGCCAGCAGCTCCCAACAGGGGGACTATGGCTACACCTTC. It yields the protein CASSSQQGDYGYTF.

This clone appeared a few times. The chain has TRBV4-2 and TRBJ1-2; 8 bases line up with TRBD1. The J segment lost 4 bases and the V segment lost 0 bases, leaving 10 bases of the junction unmatched. Germline CDR1 reads LGHNA; CDR2 reads YNFKEQ. The CDR3 loop spans 17 amino acids. The CDR3 spells CASSQDKAGGVGYGYTF. CDR3 bases: TGTGCCAGCAGCCAAGATAAGGCAGGGGGCGTCGGCTATGGCTACACCTTC.

This clone was seen a handful of times. The chain joins TRBV5-8 to TRBJ2-7, with 7 bases matching TRBD1. The CDR3 is made up of 13 amino acids. Germline CDR1 is SGHTS and CDR2 is YDEGEE. The junction had 1 base not matched to a gene; V was cut back by 3 bases and J by 1 base. Here the CDR3 reads CASSWDRSYEQYF. The CDR3 nucleotides are TGTGCCAGCAGCTGGGACAGATCCTACGAGCAGTACTTC.

The CDR3 DNA reads as TGTGCCAGCAGCTTCAGTCATGGCCCTGAAAAACTGTTTTTT. Protein product: CASSFSHGPEKLFF. The rearrangement uses TRBV7-2 and TRBJ1-4; D not certain. The CDR3 is 14 amino acids. CDR1 is SGHTA and CDR2 is FQGNSA in the germline V gene. V shed 3 bases and J shed 7 bases, with 12 bases lying between them.

This clone has ten or more counts. The rearrangement joins TRBV27 to TRBJ2-2, with D perhaps TRBD2 (6 bases). CDR3 length: 15 residues. V gave up 5 bases and J gave up 1 base, with 11 bases separating them. Germline CDR1 MNHEY, CDR2 SMNVEV (reference sequence). In nucleotides, the CDR3 is TGTGCCAGCAGTCCCCCGACTAGGAACACCGGGGAGCTGTTTTTT. This translates into CASSPPTRNTGELFF.

The J gene is TRBJ2-7, the V gene TRBV5-6, with a tentative D call TRBD2 (6 bases). The length of the CDR3 is 16 residues. With 7 bases removed from V and 0 bases from J, the gap between germline ends came to 20 bases. Germline loops: CDR1 SGHDT, CDR2 YYEEEE. The CDR3 DNA reads TGTGCCAGCGGCGTTACCTACCGCGGGGACTCCTACGAGCAGTACTTC. As protein: CASGVTYRGDSYEQYF.

This clone was seen more than once but under ten times. This chain connects TRBV28 to TRBJ2-5; TRBD1 aligns across 10 bases. Germline loops: CDR1 MDHEN, CDR2 SYDVKM. V dropped 8 bases and J dropped 6; count of bases not matched to a gene: 6. The CDR3 is 13 amino acids. Here the CDR3 DNA reads TGTGCCAGCTCGGACAGGGGGAGTCAGACCCAGTACTTC. It yields the protein CASSDRGSQTQYF.

In DNA form, the CDR3 reads TGTGCCAGCAGAACTCAACAGAGGACGGGGAAGACCCAGTACTTC. Translating it yields CASRTQQRTGKTQYF. The chain joins TRBV28 to TRBJ2-5, with a possible D match to TRBD2 (5 bases). The germline CDR1 and CDR2 sequences are MDHEN and SYDVKM. CDR3 length: 15 residues. The V end was cut by 6 bases, the J end by 6 bases, with 20 bases between.